These 19 T cell receptor beta chains came from one sample sequenced in a study of T cell responses to AZD1222 COVID-19 vaccine. Some clones are missing from TCRdb's copy, which holds only in-frame ones; the method was immunoSEQ multiplex PCR. Among about 180,000 clones listed, under 95% were seen once. Sequences were derived from peripheral blood, sampled 28 days after the second AZD1222 dose. The receptors stem from an adult who received the AZD1222 COVID-19 vaccine.

This chain uses TRBV27 with TRBJ1-2, with 10 bases matching TRBD1. This CDR3 has 15 residues. CDR1 is MNHEY and CDR2 is SMNVEV in the germline V gene (reference sequence). V lost 6 bases to trimming and J lost 1 base; unmatched junction nucleotides: 5. CDR3 amino acids: CASRQTGGINYGYTF. CDR3 in DNA: TGTGCCAGCAGGCAGACAGGGGGCATTAACTATGGCTACACCTTC.

The J gene is TRBJ1-5, the V gene TRBV10-1; D not resolved. Germline loops: CDR1 WNHNN, CDR2 SYGVQD (reference sequence). V was pared by 5 bases and J by 0 bases, with 8 bases between. The CDR3 has 14 amino acids. Written as DNA, the CDR3 is TGCGCCAGCAGTTCTAACGGTAGCAATCAGCCCCAGCATTTT. This translates into CASSSNGSNQPQHF.

The V call is TRBV18, the J call TRBJ2-2, with D possibly matching TRBD2 (6 bases). The CDR3 spans 16 residues. V lost 1 base, J lost 0 bases, and 9 bases lay in between. The germline V gene has CDR1 KGHSH and CDR2 LQKENI. The CDR3 region has the DNA TGTGCCAGCTCACCACGGCGGGGTACGAACACCGGGGAGCTGTTTTTT. This translates into CASSPRRGTNTGELFF.

The gene calls are TRBV25-1 and TRBJ1-3; D is possibly TRBD1 (5 bases). V was trimmed by 6 bases and J by 2 bases, leaving 17 bases between them. The CDR3 is 16 residues long. In germline, CDR1 is MGHDK, CDR2 SYGVNS. DNA of the CDR3: TGTGCCAGCAGCTCCTTTGTTGGGGGGGCTGGAAACACCATATATTTT. Residues: CASSSFVGGAGNTIYF.

The chain joins TRBV7-2 to TRBJ2-3; the D is unclear. Germline V gene sequence: CDR1 SGHTA, CDR2 FQGNSA. The CDR3 has 13 residues. V was shortened by 2 bases and J by 6 bases, with 9 bases between the two germline ends. The CDR3 spells CASSLILPDTQYF. CDR3 sequence (DNA): TGTGCCAGCAGCTTAATCCTTCCGGATACGCAGTATTTT. Full variable domain (remainder filled in from reference TRBV7-2 and TRBJ2-3): GAGVSQSPSNKVTEKGKDVELRCDPISGHTALYWYRQSLGQGLEFLIYFQGNSAPDKSGLPSDRFSAERTGGSVSTLTIQRTQQEDSAVYLCASSLILPDTQYFGPGTRLTVL.

The genes are TRBV10-3 and TRBJ1-2; D unresolved. This CDR3 spans 14 amino acids. The V gene lost 3 bases and the J gene lost 8 bases, with 16 bases spanning the gap. In germline, CDR1 is ENHRY, CDR2 SYGVKD. The CDR3 protein is CAISDPGLREGYTF. DNA of the CDR3: TGTGCCATCAGTGATCCCGGACTCCGAGAAGGCTACACCTTC.

The V call is TRBV6-1, the J call TRBJ1-2; D may be TRBD1 (6 bases). Trimming took off 1 base at V and 8 bases at J, with 20 bases between the two ends. The germline CDR1 and CDR2 sequences are MNHNS and SASEGT. The CDR3 totals 16 residues. The CDR3 DNA reads as TGTGCCAGCAGTGAAGGTCCGGACAGCGCCGGCTTCGGCTACACCTTC. Translation: CASSEGPDSAGFGYTF.

The V gene is TRBV30, the J gene TRBJ2-1; 7 bases line up with TRBD2. The V segment lost 4 bases and the J segment 3 bases; nucleotides outside the gene matches: 3. Germline V gives CDR1 GTSNPN, CDR2 SVGIG (reference sequence). CDR3 length equals 13 residues. The CDR3 protein is CAWTPSGYNEQFF. In nucleotides, the CDR3 is TGTGCCTGGACCCCTAGCGGCTACAATGAGCAGTTCTTC. The entire variable domain, with the rest obtained from reference TRBV30 and TRBJ2-1, is as follows: SQTIHQWPATLVQPVGSPLSLECTVEGTSNPNLYWYRQAAGRGLQLLFYSVGIGQISSEVPQNLSASRPQDRQFILSSKKLLLSDSGFYLCAWTPSGYNEQFFGPGTRLTVL.

The chain employs TRBV5-6 and TRBJ1-5; a possible D gene is TRBD1 (6 bases). Germline V gives CDR1 SGHDT, CDR2 YYEEEE. This CDR3 has 15 amino acids. V was trimmed by 4 bases and J by 7 bases, leaving 18 bases between them. The chain's CDR3 is CASSEGQRWWQPQHF. The CDR3 nucleotides are TGTGCCAGCAGCGAAGGACAGCGGTGGTGGCAGCCCCAGCATTTT. Variable domain in full (rest from reference TRBV5-6 and TRBJ1-5): DAGVTQSPTHLIKTRGQQVTLRCSPKSGHDTVSWYQQALGQGPQFIFQYYEEEERQRGNFPDRFSGHQFPNYSSELNVNALLLGDSALYLCASSEGQRWWQPQHFGDGTRLSIL.

This clone was seen just once. The V call is TRBV7-2, the J call TRBJ2-5; D assignment may be TRBD1 or TRBD2 (5 bases each). Trimming stripped 5 bases from V and 1 base from J, with 11 bases between. Germline-derived CDR1 and CDR2 are SGHTA and FQGNSA. The CDR3 length is 14 residues. DNA for the CDR3: TGTGCCAGCAGCCGCCGGGACGCCCAAGAGACCCAGTACTTC. Translation gives CASSRRDAQETQYF.

The chain recombines TRBV5-1 with TRBJ2-2; TRBD2 matches at 8 bases. CDR1 is SGHRS, CDR2 YFSETQ, per germline. This CDR3 has 16 residues. V was pared by 4 bases and J by 5 bases, with 10 bases of the junction left unmatched. Written as DNA, the CDR3 is TGCGCCAGCAGCCCCCCCCAAGCGGGAGAGACCGGGGAGCTGTTTTTT. This translates into CASSPPQAGETGELFF.

The rearrangement joins TRBV27 to TRBJ2-2, with a weak D call TRBD1 (5 bases). Trimming took 2 bases from V and 1 from J, leaving 5 bases between them. The CDR3 contains 14 residues. The germline CDR1 and CDR2 sequences are MNHEY and SMNVEV (reference sequence). CDR3 in DNA: TGTGCCAGCAGTTTAACAGGGAACACCGGGGAGCTGTTTTTT. It translates to CASSLTGNTGELFF.

Comment on this clone: The same CDR3 also results from other DNA sequences found in this sample. The genes are TRBV6-1 and TRBJ2-5; TRBD2 agrees at 12 bases. CDR1 is MNHNS and CDR2 is SASEGT in the germline V gene. V was clipped by 2 bases and J by 5 bases; unmatched bases: 3. The CDR3 consists of 15 residues. The chain's CDR3 is CASSELAGGPETQYF. The CDR3, as DNA: TGTGCCAGCAGTGAACTAGCGGGAGGGCCGGAGACCCAGTACTTC.

The CDR3 coding sequence is TGTGCCAGCAGCATATTAGCGGGAGGCCGTCACACCGGGGAGCTGTTTTTT. This gives the protein CASSILAGGRHTGELFF. This chain links TRBV5-4 with TRBJ2-2; 10 bases are shared with TRBD2. Per the germline V gene, CDR1 is SGHNT and CDR2 is YYREEE (reference sequence). CDR3 length: 17 residues. V trimming: 4 bases; J trimming: 3 bases; junction bases outside the gene matches: 9.

The V and J genes are TRBV11-3 and TRBJ1-1, with unresolved D. Deletions cut 1 base from V and 4 bases from J, with 1 base between. The CDR3 spans 11 residues. Germline-derived CDR1 and CDR2 are SGHNT and YENEEA. The CDR3 protein is CASSLATEAFF. The DNA for the CDR3 is TGTGCCAGCAGCTTAGCCACTGAAGCTTTCTTT.

The J gene is TRBJ1-2, the V gene TRBV5-1; D uncertain. The CDR3 runs to 11 residues. CDR1 is SGHRS and CDR2 is YFSETQ in the germline V gene. V was cut by 4 bases and J by 10 bases, with 11 bases left in between. The chain's CDR3 is CASSIGPHYTF. DNA of the CDR3: TGCGCCAGCAGCATCGGACCCCACTACACCTTC. The variable domain in full, completed from reference TRBV5-1 and TRBJ1-2, reads KAGVTQTPRYLIKTRGQQVTLSCSPISGHRSVSWYQQTPGQGLQFLFEYFSETQRNKGNFPGRFSGRQFSNSRSEMNVSTLELGDSALYLCASSIGPHYTFGSGTRLTVV.

The CDR3 is CASSLWGSSAGETQYF. CDR3 nucleotide sequence: TGTGCCAGCAGTTTATGGGGATCCTCTGCGGGAGAGACCCAGTACTTC. The rearrangement uses TRBV27 and TRBJ2-5; maybe TRBD2 (5 bases). The CDR3 has 16 amino acids. Germline V CDR1 and CDR2: MNHEY, SMNVEV (reference sequence). The V and J ends lost 1 base and 4 bases respectively, with 16 bases between them.

The V and J genes are TRBV19 and TRBJ2-6; no clear D gene. Trimming cost V 3 bases and J 0 bases, with 6 bases left between them. Germline V CDR1 and CDR2: LNHDA, SQIVND (reference sequence). This CDR3 is built from 15 residues. The CDR3 nucleotides read TGTGCCAGTAGTATCGTACACTCTGGGGCCAACGTCCTGACTTTC. This gives the protein CASSIVHSGANVLTF.

A single count supports this clone. The chain employs TRBV7-7 and TRBJ2-2; D may be TRBD1 (6 bases). Trimming took off 3 bases at V and 0 bases at J, with 11 bases between the two ends. Germline V gives CDR1 SSHAT, CDR2 FNYEAQ (reference sequence). The CDR3 loop spans 16 amino acids. CDR3 sequence (DNA): TGTGCCAGCAGCTTCGACAGGCCTCCGAACACCGGGGAGCTGTTTTTT. It translates to CASSFDRPPNTGELFF.